The entry that follows covers one T cell receptor (beta chain) sequence. Its antigen is currently unknown. These data come from a study of cytomegalovirus exposure and HLA in healthy donors. Study information: There were just under 400 genotyped donors. Of these, roughly 80% fell in the genetic ancestry cluster associated with self-reported Caucasian donors. Broader study findings: Immune exposure information available was restricted to CMV serostatus. The authors later found HLA-associated TCR beta chains more clonally expanded than equally common others.

It was with 60 Vbeta and 13 Jbeta primers that the PCR ran. TCRdb keeps only in-frame clones here, not all; method: immunoSEQ multiplex PCR. The sample consists of 100,000 or so clones, around 74% of them appearing once. Per the germline V gene, CDR1 is MNHEY and CDR2 is SMNVEV (reference sequence). The CDR3 spans 15 residues. Trimming stripped 5 bases from V and 2 bases from J, with 14 bases between. Samples came from healthy bone marrow donors. Sequenced sample: PBMCs. The chain recombines TRBV27 with TRBJ2-3, with a weak D call TRBD1 (5 bases). The TCR comes from a man aged 30-40 years in good health and CMV-seropositive. DNA for the CDR3: TGTGCCAGCAGTCCCTCGGGTGGGGCCACAGATACGCAGTATTTT. Its translation is CASSPSGGATDTQYF.